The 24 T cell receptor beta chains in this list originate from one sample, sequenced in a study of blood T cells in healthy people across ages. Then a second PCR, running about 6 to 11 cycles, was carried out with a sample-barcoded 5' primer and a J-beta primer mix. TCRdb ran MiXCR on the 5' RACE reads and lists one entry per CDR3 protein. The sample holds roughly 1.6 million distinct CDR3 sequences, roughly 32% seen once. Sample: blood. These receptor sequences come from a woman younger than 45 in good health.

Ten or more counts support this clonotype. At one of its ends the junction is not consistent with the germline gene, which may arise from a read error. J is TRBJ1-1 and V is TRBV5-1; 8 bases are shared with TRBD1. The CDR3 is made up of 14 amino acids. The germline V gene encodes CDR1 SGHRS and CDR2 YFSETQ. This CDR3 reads CASSVGQGYTEAFF. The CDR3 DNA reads TGTGCCAGCAGCGTAGGACAGGGCTACACTGAAGCTTTCTTT. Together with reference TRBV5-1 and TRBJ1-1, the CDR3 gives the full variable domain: KAGVTQTPRYLIKTRGQQVTLSCSPISGHRSVSWYQQTPGQGLQFLFEYFSETQRNKGNFPGRFSGRQFSNSRSEMNVSTLELGDSALYLCASSVGQGYTEAFFGQGTRLTVV.

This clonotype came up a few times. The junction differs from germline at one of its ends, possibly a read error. CDR3 bases: TGTGTCACCAGCAGAGTGAGGGGGGCCGGTCAGCCCCAGCATTTT. Translation gives CVTSRVRGAGQPQHF. The genes are TRBV15 and TRBJ1-5; tentative D call: TRBD1 (6 bases). Germline CDR1 and CDR2: LNHNV and YYDKDF (reference sequence). The CDR3 is 15 amino acids.

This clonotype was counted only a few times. In nucleotides, the CDR3 is TGTGCCAGCAGCCGGACTAGCGAGATCCAAGAGACCCAGTACTTC. Translation gives CASSRTSEIQETQYF. V gene TRBV7-9 combines with J gene TRBJ2-5, with 9 bases that match TRBD2. V dropped 5 bases and J dropped 1; count of bases not matched to a gene: 5. The CDR3 spans 15 residues. Germline CDR1 reads SEHNR; CDR2 reads FQNEAQ (reference sequence). Using reference TRBV7-9 and TRBJ2-5 for the parts outside the CDR3, the full variable domain is DTGVSQNPRHKITKRGQNVTFRCDPISEHNRLYWYRQTLGQGPEFLTYFQNEAQLEKSRLLSDRFSAERPKGSFSTLEIQRTEQGDSAMYLCASSRTSEIQETQYFGPGTRLLVL.

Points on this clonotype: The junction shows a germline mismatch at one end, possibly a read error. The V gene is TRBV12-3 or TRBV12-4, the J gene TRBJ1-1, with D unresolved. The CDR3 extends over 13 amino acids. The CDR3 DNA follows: TGTGCCAACAGTTCCTTTGGGAACACTGAAGCTTTCTTT. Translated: CANSSFGNTEAFF.

The CDR3 spells CASSSGDSSTYEQYF. Here the CDR3 DNA reads TGTGCCAGCAGTTCGGGAGACAGTTCCACCTACGAGCAGTACTTC. V is TRBV28 and J is TRBJ2-7, with a possible D match to TRBD2 (6 bases). This CDR3 has 15 amino acids. Trimming shortened V by 4 bases and J by 2 bases, and 15 bases separated the two germline ends. The germline gives CDR1 MDHEN, CDR2 SYDVKM.

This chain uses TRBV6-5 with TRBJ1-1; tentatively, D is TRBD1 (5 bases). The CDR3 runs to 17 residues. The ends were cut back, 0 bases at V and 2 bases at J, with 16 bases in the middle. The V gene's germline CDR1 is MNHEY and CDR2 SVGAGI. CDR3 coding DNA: TGTGCCAGCAGTTACTCGGGGTGGTTAACAGGAAACACTGAAGCTTTCTTT. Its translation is CASSYSGWLTGNTEAFF.

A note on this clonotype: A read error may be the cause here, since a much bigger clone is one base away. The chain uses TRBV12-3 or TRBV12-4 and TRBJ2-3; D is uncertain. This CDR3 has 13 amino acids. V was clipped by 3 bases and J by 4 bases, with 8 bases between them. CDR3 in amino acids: CASSFRTADTQYF. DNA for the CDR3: TGTGCCAGCAGTTTTAGGACCGCAGATACGCAGTATTTT.

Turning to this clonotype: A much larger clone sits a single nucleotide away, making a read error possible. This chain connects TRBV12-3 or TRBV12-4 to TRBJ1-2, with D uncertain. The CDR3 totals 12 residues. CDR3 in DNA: TGTGTCAGCAGTTTCGGGGAATATGGCTACACCTTC. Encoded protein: CVSSFGEYGYTF.

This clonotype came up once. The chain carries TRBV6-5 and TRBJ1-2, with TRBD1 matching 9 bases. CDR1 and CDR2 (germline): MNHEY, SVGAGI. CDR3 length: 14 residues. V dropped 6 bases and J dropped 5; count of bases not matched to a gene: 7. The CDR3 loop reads CASRYRGREYGYTF. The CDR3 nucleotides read TGTGCCAGCAGGTACAGGGGGCGCGAATATGGCTACACCTTC.

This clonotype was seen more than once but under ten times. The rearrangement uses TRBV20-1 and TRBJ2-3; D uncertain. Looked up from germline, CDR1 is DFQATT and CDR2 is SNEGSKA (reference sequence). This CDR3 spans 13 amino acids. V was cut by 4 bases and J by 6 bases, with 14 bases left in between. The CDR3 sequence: CSAMNGETDTQYF. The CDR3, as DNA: TGCAGTGCTATGAACGGTGAAACGGATACGCAGTATTTT.

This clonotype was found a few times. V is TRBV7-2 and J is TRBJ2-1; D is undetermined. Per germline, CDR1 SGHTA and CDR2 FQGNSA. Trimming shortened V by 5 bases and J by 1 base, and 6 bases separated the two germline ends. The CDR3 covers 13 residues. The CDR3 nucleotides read TGTGCCAGCAGCCCCCAGTCCTACAATGAGCAGTTCTTC. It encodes CASSPQSYNEQFF.

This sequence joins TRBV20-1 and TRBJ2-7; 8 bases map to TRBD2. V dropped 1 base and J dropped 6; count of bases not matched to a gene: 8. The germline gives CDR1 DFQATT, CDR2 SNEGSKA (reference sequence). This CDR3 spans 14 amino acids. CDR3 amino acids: CSARAGTSRTEQYF. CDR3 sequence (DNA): TGCAGTGCTAGAGCCGGGACTAGTAGAACCGAGCAGTACTTC.

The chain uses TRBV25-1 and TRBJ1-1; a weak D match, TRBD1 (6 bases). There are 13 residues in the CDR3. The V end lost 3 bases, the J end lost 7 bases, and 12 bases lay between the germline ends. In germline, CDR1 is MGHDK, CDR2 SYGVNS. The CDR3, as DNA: TGTGCCAGCAGTGACTCTGGGGGGCTTGAAGCTTTCTTT. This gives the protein CASSDSGGLEAFF.

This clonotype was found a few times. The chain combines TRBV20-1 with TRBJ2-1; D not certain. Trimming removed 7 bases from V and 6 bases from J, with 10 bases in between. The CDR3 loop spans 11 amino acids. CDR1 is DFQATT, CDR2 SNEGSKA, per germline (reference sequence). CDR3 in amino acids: CSGYWGNEQFF. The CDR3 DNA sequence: TGCAGTGGATACTGGGGCAATGAGCAGTTCTTC.

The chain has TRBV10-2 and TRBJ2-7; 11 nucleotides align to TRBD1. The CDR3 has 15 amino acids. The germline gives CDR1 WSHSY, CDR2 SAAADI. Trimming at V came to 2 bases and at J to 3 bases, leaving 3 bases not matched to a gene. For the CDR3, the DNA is TGCGCCAGCAGTGAGCCGGGACAGGGGGACTACGAGCAGTACTTC. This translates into CASSEPGQGDYEQYF.

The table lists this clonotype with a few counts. The CDR3 bases are TGCAGTGCTAACCCAATAGCGGGAGGCACAGATACGCAGTATTTT. Translated: CSANPIAGGTDTQYF. The J gene is TRBJ2-3, the V gene TRBV20-1, with 9 nucleotides matching TRBD2. The germline CDR1 and CDR2 sequences are DFQATT and SNEGSKA (reference sequence). V lost 4 bases, J lost 1 base, and 6 bases stayed unmatched. The CDR3 spans 15 residues.

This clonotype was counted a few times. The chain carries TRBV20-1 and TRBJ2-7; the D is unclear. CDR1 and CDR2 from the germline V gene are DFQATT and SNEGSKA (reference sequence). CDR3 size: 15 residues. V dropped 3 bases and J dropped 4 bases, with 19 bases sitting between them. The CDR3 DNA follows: TGCAGTGCTAGGAAAGCCGGGCCATCTAATTACGAGCAGTACTTC. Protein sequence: CSARKAGPSNYEQYF.

The DNA for the CDR3 is TGTGCCTGGAGTGTATCCCCTGGCAGGGATAACACTGAAGCTTTCTTT. Its translation is CAWSVSPGRDNTEAFF. V and J are TRBV30 and TRBJ1-1; D is possibly TRBD1 (5 bases). Germline V lookup: CDR1 GTSNPN, CDR2 SVGIG (reference sequence). This CDR3 is 16 amino acids long. V lost 0 bases and J 2 bases, leaving 16 bases between the germline ends.

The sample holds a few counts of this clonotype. The CDR3 here is CASMKGLYNEQFF. The CDR3 coding sequence is TGTGCCAGCATGAAGGGGCTATACAATGAGCAGTTCTTC. The chain employs TRBV27 and TRBJ2-1; weak D call: TRBD1 (5 bases). Germline CDR1 reads MNHEY; CDR2 reads SMNVEV (reference sequence). Trimming removed 7 bases at V and 4 bases at J, with 11 bases between. This CDR3 is 13 amino acids long.

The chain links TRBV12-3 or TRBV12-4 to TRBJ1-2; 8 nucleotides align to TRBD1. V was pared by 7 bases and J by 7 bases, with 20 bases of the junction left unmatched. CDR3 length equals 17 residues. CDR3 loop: CASILIDRDRPFLGYTF. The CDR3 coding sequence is TGTGCCAGCATCCTTATTGACCGGGACAGGCCTTTTCTTGGCTACACCTTC.

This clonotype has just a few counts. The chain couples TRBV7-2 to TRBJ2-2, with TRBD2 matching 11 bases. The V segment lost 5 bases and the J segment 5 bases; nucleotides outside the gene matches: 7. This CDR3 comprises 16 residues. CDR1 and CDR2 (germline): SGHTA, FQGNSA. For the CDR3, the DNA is TGTGCCAGCAGCGATACGGGACTAGCGGTGACCGGGGAGCTGTTTTTT. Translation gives CASSDTGLAVTGELFF.

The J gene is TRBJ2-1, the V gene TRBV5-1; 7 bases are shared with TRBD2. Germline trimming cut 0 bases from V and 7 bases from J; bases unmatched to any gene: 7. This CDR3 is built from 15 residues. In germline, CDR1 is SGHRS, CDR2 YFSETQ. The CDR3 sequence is CASSLGGAGKNEQFF. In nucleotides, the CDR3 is TGCGCCAGCAGCTTGGGTGGAGCGGGGAAGAATGAGCAGTTCTTC.

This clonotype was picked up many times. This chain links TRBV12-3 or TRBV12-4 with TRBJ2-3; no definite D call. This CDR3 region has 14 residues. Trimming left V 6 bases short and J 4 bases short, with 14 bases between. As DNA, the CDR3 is TGTGCCAGCAGCCCCCTTCCCCTATCAGATACGCAGTATTTT. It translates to CASSPLPLSDTQYF.

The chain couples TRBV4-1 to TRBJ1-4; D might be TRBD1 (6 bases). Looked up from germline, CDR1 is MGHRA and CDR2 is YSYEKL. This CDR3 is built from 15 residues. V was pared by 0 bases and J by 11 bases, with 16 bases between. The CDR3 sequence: CASSQEGTPAGKLFF. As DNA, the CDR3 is TGCGCCAGCAGCCAAGAAGGGACACCAGCTGGGAAACTGTTTTTT.